The TCR beta chain under discussion was sequenced for a study of immune evolution from preneoplasia to lung adenocarcinoma. The method was immunoSEQ multiplex PCR; TCRdb's version includes in-frame clones alone and lacks a portion of them. The sample carries some 9,800 clones, more than 75% recorded once. The germline gives CDR1 SQVTM, CDR2 ANQGSEA. The CDR3 has 11 amino acids. The ends were cut back, 7 bases at V and 6 bases at J, with 13 bases in the middle. Resections took place in Japan or China from about 2014 to 2017. H&E slides confirmed each diagnosis, reviewed by two pathologists independently. After pathologic assessment, macro-dissection selected premalignant or tumor cells for extraction.

V usage is TRBV29-1 and J usage is TRBJ2-7; tentatively, D is TRBD1 or TRBD2 (5 bases each). The sample was FFPE invasive lung adenocarcinoma tissue. The source is a person aged 65-85 years with invasive lung adenocarcinoma. Some clones in this sample may be carry-over from other donors' samples. CDR3 loop: CSAAAGSEQYF. For the CDR3, the DNA is TGCAGCGCCGCGGCAGGGAGCGAGCAGTACTTC.